The clone carrying this TCR beta chain was seen a few times. Its antigen is still unknown. Produced via immunoSEQ multiplex PCR; TCRdb's table is partial and in-frame only. The sample consists of 300,000 or so clones, roughly 70% of them appearing once. The sample originates from a study of cytotoxic CD8 clonotypes in ibrutinib-treated CLL. Study summary: Response was recorded as partial in approximately 24 patients and complete in 2; at median approximately six years, around 15 remained remitted and some twelve had progressed.

Overall study findings and caveats: Patients showed higher baseline clonality than age-matched healthy donors, and it tracked circulating CD8+ T-cell counts.

Germline CDR1 reads MDHEN; CDR2 reads SYDVKM. The CDR3 loop spans 14 amino acids. With V trimmed by 7 bases and J by 4 bases, 8 bases remained unmatched. The receptor was isolated from a human donor with chronic lymphocytic leukemia. J is TRBJ1-1 and V is TRBV28, with 8 bases lining up with TRBD1. The source material was PBMCs, sampled after 36 months of ibrutinib treatment. CDR3 coding DNA: TGTGCCAGCATCCCTCAGGGGGCGGGCACTGAAGCTTTCTTT. Amino acid sequence: CASIPQGAGTEAFF.